This paragraph reports one TCR beta chain. The target antigen is unknown. Quantitative 5'-RACE with molecular barcodes was used to make the TCR beta libraries. TCRdb analysed the 5' RACE reads with MiXCR anew, one entry per CDR3 protein. The data show 500,000 to 550,000 distinct CDR3 sequences, with roughly 13% seen just once and around 7% held by the top ten. Deletions cut 4 bases from V and 2 bases from J, with 13 bases between. Germline CDR1 KGHDR, CDR2 SFDVKD. The CDR3 covers 16 residues. These data come from a study of CD8 T cells in ankylosing spondylitis. General study points: Disease-linked clones reportedly concentrated significantly in matched ankylosing spondylitis synovial fluid. A TCR beta motif of fewer than ten highly homologous variants seemed to mark ankylosing spondylitis blood. Earlier work had already found some motif variants in reactive arthritis synovial fluid and blood.

Source material: blood, either unsorted or a sorted T cell fraction (not recorded which). The J gene is TRBJ2-2, the V gene TRBV24-1; D not certain. The TCR originated in a male donor with ankylosing spondylitis. The CDR3 nucleotides read TGTGCCACCAGTGACTCATGGGCGGAAAACACCGGGGAGCTGTTTTTT. It is translated as CATSDSWAENTGELFF.